This T cell receptor beta chain was profiled in a study of blood T cell repertoires in COVID-19. Study-level information: Sources were T cells, B-cell-depleted T cells, or PBMCs; the material itself was cDNA or gDNA.

Those enrolled, adults aged roughly 18 to 89 years, came from fewer than 25 US areas. Cohort assignment relied on participant-reported clinical history. Authors' data handling: Nucleated cell number was recorded as an estimate derived from reference gene primer amplification. Sequencing used immunoSEQ multiplex PCR; TCRdb keeps in-frame clones, though not all of them. The V and J calls and clone size come from that table; D and trimming were worked out from the DNA. Of approximately 190,000 clones in the sample, 82% were seen once. J was trimmed by 8 bases and V by 6 bases; bases with no gene match: 2. The CDR3 is made up of 13 amino acids. In germline, CDR1 is MRHNA, CDR2 SNTAGT.

The origin of this receptor is a woman aged 55-75 years with acute COVID-19. This chain uses TRBV6-4 with TRBJ1-6; 9 bases are a match to TRBD1. The sequenced sample was PBMCs or T cells enriched from blood (not recorded which). CDR3 DNA sequence: TGTGCCAGCAGGGACAGGGGTGATTCACCCCTCCACTTT. The encoded protein is CASRDRGDSPLHF.